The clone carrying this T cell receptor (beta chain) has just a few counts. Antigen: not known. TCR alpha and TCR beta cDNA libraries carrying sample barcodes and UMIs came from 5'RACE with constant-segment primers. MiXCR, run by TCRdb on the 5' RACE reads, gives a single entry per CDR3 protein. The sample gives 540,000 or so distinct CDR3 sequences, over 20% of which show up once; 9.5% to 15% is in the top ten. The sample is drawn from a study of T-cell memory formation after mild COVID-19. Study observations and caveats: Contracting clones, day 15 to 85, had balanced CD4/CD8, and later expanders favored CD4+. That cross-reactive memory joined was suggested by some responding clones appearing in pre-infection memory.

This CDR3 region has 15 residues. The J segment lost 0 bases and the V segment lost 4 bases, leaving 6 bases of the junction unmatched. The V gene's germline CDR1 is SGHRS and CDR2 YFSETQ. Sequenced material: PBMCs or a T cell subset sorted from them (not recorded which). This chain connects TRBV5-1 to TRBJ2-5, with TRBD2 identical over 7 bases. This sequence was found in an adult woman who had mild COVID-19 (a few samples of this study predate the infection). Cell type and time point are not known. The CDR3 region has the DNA TGCGCCAGCAGCCCTAGCGGAGCGTACCAAGAGACCCAGTACTTC. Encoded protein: CASSPSGAYQETQYF.